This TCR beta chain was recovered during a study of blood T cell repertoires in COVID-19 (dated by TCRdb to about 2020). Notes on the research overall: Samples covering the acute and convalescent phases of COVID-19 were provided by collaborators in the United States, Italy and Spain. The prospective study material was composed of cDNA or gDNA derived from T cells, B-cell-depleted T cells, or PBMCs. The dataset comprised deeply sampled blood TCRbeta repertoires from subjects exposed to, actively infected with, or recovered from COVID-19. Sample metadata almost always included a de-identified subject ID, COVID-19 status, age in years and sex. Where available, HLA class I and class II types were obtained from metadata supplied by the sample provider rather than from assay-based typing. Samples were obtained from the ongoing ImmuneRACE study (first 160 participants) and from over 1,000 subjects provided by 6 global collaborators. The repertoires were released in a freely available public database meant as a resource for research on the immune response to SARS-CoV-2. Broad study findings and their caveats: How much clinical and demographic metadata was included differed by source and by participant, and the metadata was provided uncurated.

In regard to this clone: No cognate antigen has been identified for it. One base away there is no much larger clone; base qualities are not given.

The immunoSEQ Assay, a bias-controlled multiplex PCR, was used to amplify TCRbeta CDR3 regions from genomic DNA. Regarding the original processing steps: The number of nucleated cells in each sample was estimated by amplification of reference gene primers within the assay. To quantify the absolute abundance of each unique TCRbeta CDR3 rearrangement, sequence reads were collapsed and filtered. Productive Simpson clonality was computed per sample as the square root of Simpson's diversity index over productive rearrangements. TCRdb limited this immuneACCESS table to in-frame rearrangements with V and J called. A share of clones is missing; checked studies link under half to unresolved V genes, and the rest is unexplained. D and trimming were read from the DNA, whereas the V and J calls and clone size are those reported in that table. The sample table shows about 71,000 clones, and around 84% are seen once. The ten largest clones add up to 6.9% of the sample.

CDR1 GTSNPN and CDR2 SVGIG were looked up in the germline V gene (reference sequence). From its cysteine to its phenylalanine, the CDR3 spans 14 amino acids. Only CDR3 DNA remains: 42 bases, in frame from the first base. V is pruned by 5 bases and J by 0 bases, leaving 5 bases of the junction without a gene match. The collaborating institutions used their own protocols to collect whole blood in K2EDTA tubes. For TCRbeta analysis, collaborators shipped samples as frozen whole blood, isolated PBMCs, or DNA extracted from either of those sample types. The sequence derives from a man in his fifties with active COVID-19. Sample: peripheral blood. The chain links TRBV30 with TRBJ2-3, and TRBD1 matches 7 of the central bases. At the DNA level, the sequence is TGTGCCTGGGAGACAGGGTTTAGCACAGATACGCAGTATTTT. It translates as CAWETGFSTDTQYF.